These 4 T cell receptor beta chains originate from one sample sequenced in a study of blood T cell repertoires in COVID-19. Sequenced by immunoSEQ multiplex PCR; TCRdb stores in-frame clones only, minus some. The sample lists approximately 360,000 clones; less than 90% were seen once. Sequenced sample: PBMCs or T cells enriched from blood (not recorded which). The source is a woman aged 45-65 years who had recovered from COVID-19.

The V call is TRBV11-3, the J call TRBJ2-7, with 7 bases lining up with TRBD2. V trimming: 4 bases; J trimming: 3 bases; junction bases outside the gene matches: 12. CDR1 SGHNT and CDR2 YENEEA come from the germline V gene. This CDR3 spans 16 amino acids. CDR3 DNA: TGTGCCAGCAGCTGGGGGAGGGACGGAGGGCTCTACGAGCAGTACTTC. It specifies CASSWGRDGGLYEQYF. Supplemented by reference TRBV11-3 and TRBJ2-7, the full variable domain reads EAGVVQSPRYKIIEKKQPVAFWCNPISGHNTLYWYLQNLGQGPELLIRYENEEAVDDSQLPKDRFSAERLKGVDSTLKIQPAELGDSAVYLCASSWGRDGGLYEQYFGPGTRLTVT.

This chain uses TRBV2 with TRBJ1-1; tentative D call: TRBD1 (6 bases). The CDR3 length is 11 residues. Trimming left V 5 bases short and J 9 bases short, with 10 bases between. Germline CDR1 reads SNHLY; CDR2 reads FYNNEI. Here the CDR3 reads CASSQGSQAFF. The CDR3, as DNA: TGTGCCAGCAGTCAGGGGTCCCAAGCTTTCTTT.

The chain combines TRBV5-6 with TRBJ2-5; D gene unclear. Trimming shortened V by 2 bases and J by 4 bases, and 9 bases separated the two germline ends. Germline CDR1 is SGHDT and CDR2 is YYEEEE. The CDR3 runs 13 residues. The CDR3 is CASSFIASETQYF. CDR3 nucleotides: TGTGCCAGCAGCTTTATAGCCTCAGAGACCCAGTACTTC.

This chain connects TRBV30 to TRBJ1-2, with TRBD1 identical over 9 bases. V shed 1 base, J shed 4 bases, and the junction held 7 bases outside the gene matches. The CDR3 covers 15 residues. Germline V gene lookup returns CDR1 GTSNPN and CDR2 SVGIG (reference sequence). The CDR3 nucleotides read TGTGCCTGGAGTGGGTTAGGACAGGGGTCCTATGGCTACACCTTC. It codes for CAWSGLGQGSYGYTF.